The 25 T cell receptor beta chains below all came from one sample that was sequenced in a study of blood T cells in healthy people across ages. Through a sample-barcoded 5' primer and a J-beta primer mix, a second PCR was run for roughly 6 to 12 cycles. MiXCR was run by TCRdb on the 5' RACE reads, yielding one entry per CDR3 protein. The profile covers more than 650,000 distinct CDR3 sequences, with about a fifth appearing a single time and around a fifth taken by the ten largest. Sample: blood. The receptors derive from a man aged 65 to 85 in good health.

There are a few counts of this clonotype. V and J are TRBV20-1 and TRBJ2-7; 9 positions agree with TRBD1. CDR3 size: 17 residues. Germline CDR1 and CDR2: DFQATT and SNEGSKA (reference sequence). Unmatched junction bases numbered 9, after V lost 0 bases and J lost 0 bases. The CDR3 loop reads CSARDRGQGYSSYEQYF. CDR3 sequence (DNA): TGCAGTGCTAGAGATCGGGGACAGGGATATAGCTCCTACGAGCAGTACTTC.

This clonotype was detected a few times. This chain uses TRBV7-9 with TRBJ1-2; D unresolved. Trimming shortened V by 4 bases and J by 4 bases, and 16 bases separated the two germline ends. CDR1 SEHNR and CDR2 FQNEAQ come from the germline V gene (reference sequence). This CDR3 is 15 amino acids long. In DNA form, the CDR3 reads TGTGCCAGCAGCTGGGATGCCCAAGAACCCTATGGCTACACCTTC. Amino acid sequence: CASSWDAQEPYGYTF.

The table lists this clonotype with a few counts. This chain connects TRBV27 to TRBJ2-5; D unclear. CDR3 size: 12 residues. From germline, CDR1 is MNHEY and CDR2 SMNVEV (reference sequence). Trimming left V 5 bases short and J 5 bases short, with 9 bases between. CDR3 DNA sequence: TGTGCCAGCAGTAATGACTGGGAGACCCAGTACTTC. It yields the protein CASSNDWETQYF.

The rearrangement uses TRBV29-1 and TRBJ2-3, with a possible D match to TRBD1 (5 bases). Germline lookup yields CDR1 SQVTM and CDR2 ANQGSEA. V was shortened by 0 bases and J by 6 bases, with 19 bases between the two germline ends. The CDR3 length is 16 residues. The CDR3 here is CSVEDPEPGRGDTQYF. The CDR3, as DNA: TGCAGCGTTGAAGATCCTGAGCCAGGGCGAGGTGATACGCAGTATTTT.

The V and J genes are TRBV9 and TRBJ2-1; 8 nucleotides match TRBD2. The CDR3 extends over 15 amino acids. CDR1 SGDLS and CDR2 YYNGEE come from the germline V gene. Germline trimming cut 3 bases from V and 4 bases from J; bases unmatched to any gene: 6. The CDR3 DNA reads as TGTGCCAGCAGCGCCGTAGCGGGAAATTACAATGAGCAGTTCTTC. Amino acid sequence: CASSAVAGNYNEQFF.

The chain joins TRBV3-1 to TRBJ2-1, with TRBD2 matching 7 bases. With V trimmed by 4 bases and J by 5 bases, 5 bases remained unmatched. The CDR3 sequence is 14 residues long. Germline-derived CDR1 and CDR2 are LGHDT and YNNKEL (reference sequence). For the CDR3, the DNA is TGTGCCAGCAGCCTACTCCGGGGGGACAATGAGCAGTTCTTC. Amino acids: CASSLLRGDNEQFF.

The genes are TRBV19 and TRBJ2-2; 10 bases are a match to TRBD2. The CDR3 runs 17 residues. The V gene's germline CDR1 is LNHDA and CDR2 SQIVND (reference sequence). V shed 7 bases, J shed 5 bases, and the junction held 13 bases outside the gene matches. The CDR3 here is CASTSPHGTSVTGELFF. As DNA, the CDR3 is TGTGCCAGTACTTCCCCCCACGGGACTAGCGTTACCGGGGAGCTGTTTTTT.

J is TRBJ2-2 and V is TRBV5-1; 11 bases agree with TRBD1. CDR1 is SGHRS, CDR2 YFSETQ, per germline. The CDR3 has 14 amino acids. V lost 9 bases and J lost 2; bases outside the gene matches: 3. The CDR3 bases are TGCGCCACGGGACAGGGGGTTAACACCGGGGAGCTGTTTTTT. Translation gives CATGQGVNTGELFF. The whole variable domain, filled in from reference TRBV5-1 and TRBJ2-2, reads KAGVTQTPRYLIKTRGQQVTLSCSPISGHRSVSWYQQTPGQGLQFLFEYFSETQRNKGNFPGRFSGRQFSNSRSEMNVSTLELGDSALYLCATGQGVNTGELFFGEGSRLTVL.

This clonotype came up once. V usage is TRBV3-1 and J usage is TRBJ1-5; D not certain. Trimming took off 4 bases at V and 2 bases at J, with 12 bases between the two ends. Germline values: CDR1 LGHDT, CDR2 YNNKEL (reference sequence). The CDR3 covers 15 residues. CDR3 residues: CASSRTAWGNQPQHF. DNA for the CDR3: TGTGCCAGCAGCCGGACTGCCTGGGGCAATCAGCCCCAGCATTTT.

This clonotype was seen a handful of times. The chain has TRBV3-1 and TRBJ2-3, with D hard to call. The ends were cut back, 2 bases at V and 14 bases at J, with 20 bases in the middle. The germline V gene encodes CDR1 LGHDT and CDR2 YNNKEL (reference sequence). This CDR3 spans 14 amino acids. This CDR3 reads CASSQIRDPPVLYF. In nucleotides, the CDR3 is TGTGCCAGCAGCCAAATAAGGGATCCCCCCGTCCTGTATTTT.

CDR3 protein: CASSLGAPYQPQHF. CDR3 DNA sequence: TGTGCCAGCAGTTTGGGGGCTCCCTATCAGCCCCAGCATTTT. This sequence joins TRBV12-3 or TRBV12-4 and TRBJ1-5; tentatively, D is TRBD1 (6 bases). V gave up 3 bases and J gave up 5 bases, with 11 bases separating them. The CDR3 covers 14 residues.

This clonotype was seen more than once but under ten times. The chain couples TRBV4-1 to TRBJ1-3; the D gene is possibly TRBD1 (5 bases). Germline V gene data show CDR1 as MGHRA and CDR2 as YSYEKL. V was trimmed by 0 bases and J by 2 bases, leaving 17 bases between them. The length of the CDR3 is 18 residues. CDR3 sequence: CASSQELGLEVTGNTIYF. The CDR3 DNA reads TGCGCCAGCAGCCAAGAACTGGGACTAGAGGTCACTGGAAACACCATATATTTT.

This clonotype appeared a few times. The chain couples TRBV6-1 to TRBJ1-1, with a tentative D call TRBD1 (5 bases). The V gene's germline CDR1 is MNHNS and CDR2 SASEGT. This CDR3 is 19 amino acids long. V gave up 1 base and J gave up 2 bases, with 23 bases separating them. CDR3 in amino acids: CASSEVTGTWDYVNTEAFF. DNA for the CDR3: TGTGCCAGCAGTGAAGTCACGGGGACTTGGGACTACGTTAACACTGAAGCTTTCTTT.

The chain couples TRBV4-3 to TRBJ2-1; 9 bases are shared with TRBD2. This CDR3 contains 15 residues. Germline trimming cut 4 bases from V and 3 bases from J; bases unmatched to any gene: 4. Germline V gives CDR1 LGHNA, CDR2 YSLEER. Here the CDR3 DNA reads TGCGCCAGCAGCCTTAGCGGGAGTCTCTACAATGAGCAGTTCTTC. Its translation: CASSLSGSLYNEQFF.

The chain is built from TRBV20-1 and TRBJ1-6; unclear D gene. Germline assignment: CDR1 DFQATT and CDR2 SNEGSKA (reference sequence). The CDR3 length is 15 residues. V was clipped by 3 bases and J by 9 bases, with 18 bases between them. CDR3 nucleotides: TGCAGTGCTAGGGTTGTTGGGCAGTTGACTTCACCCCTCCACTTT. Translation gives CSARVVGQLTSPLHF.

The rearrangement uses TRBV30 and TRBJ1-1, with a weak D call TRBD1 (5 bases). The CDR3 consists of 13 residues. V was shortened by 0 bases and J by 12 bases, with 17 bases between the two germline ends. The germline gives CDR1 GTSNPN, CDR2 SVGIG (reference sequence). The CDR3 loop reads CAWSVGRQSRSFF. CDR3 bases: TGTGCCTGGAGTGTAGGCCGACAGAGCAGGTCTTTCTTT.

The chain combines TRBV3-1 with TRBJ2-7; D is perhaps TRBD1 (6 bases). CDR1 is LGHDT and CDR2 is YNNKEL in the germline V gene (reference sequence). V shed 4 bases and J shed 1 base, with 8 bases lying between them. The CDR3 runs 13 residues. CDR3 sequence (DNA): TGTGCCAGCAGCCGTGGACAGTCCTACGAGCAGTACGTC. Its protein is CASSRGQSYEQYV.

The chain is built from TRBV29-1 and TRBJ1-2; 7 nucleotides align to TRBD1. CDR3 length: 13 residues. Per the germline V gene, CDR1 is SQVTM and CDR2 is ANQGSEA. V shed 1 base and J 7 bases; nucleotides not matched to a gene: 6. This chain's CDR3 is CSVEGTGARGYTF. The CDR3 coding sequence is TGCAGCGTTGAAGGGACAGGTGCCCGTGGCTACACCTTC.

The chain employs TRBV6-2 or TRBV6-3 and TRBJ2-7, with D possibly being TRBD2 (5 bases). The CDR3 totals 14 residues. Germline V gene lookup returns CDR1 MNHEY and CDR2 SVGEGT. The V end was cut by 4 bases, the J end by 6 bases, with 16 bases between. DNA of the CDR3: TGTGCCAGCAGTTCCCCTATAGGTGCGGGCGAGCAGTACGTC. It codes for CASSSPIGAGEQYV.

CDR3 nucleotides: TGTGCCAGCAGCTTGAGGGACTCCTACGAGCAGTACGTC. This translates into CASSLRDSYEQYV. This rearrangement joins TRBV5-6 to TRBJ2-7; D unclear. The CDR3 is 13 residues long. Trimming left V 1 base short and J 0 bases short, with 5 bases between. Germline loops: CDR1 SGHDT, CDR2 YYEEEE.

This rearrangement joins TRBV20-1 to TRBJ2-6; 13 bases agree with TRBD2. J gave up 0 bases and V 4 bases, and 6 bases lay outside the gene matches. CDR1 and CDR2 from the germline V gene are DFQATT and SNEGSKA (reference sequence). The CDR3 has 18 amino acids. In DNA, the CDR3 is TGCAGTGCTATCGGGACTAGCGGGGACCTCTCTGGGGCCAACGTCCTGACTTTC. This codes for CSAIGTSGDLSGANVLTF.

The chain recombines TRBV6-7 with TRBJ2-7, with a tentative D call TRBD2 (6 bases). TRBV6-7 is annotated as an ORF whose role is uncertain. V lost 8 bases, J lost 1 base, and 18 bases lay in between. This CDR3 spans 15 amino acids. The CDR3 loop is CASPTPSGPSYEQYV. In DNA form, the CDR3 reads TGTGCCAGCCCAACTCCCAGCGGGCCATCCTACGAGCAGTACGTC.

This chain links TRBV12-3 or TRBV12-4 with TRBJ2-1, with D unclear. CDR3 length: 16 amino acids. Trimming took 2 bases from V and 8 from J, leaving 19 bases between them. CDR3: CASSLPLGFGNYEQFF. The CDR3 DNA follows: TGTGCCAGCAGTTTACCCCTGGGGTTTGGAAACTATGAGCAGTTCTTC.

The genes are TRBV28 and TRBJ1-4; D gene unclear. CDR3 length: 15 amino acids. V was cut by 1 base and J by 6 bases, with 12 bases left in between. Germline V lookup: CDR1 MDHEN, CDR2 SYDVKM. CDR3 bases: TGTGCCAGCAGTTTATTCAGGCGGAGAGATGAAAAACTGTTTTTT. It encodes CASSLFRRRDEKLFF.

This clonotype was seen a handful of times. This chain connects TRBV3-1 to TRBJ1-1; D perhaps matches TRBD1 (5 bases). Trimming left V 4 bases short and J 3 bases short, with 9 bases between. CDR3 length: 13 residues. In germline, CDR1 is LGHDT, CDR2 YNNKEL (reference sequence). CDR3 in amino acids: CASSPTVDTEAFF. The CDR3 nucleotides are TGTGCCAGCAGCCCGACAGTTGACACTGAAGCTTTCTTT.